Below are 16 T cell receptor beta chains sequenced from a single sample in a study of T cell changes during pregnancy in multiple sclerosis. The assay was immunoSEQ multiplex PCR, and TCRdb's table has in-frame clones only and misses some. The sample has tens of thousands of clones, roughly 90% seen once. Sample: CD8+ T cells from peripheral blood mononuclear cells, taken before pregnancy. These TCRs come from a female donor with multiple sclerosis, enrolled in a pregnancy study.

The chain carries TRBV15 and TRBJ1-2; 7 bases fit TRBD1. Germline V lookup: CDR1 LNHNV, CDR2 YYDKDF (reference sequence). CDR3 size: 16 residues. J was trimmed by 8 bases and V by 6 bases; bases with no gene match: 18. CDR3 sequence: CATRQRETGEPRGYTF. The CDR3 region has the DNA TGTGCCACCAGGCAGCGTGAAACAGGGGAACCGAGGGGCTACACCTTC.

The chain joins TRBV10-3 to TRBJ2-4; D may be TRBD2 (5 bases). Germline-derived CDR1 and CDR2 are ENHRY and SYGVKD. The germline V and J ends were trimmed by 4 bases and 1 base, with 11 bases remaining between them. The length of the CDR3 is 15 residues. This CDR3 reads CAISASGEAKNIQYF. The DNA of the CDR3 is TGTGCCATCAGTGCGTCCGGGGAGGCCAAAAACATTCAGTACTTC.

This sequence joins TRBV4-2 and TRBJ2-7; the match to TRBD2 covers 8 bases. V lost 1 base, J lost 4 bases, and 6 bases stayed unmatched. Per germline, CDR1 LGHNA and CDR2 YNFKEQ. The length of the CDR3 is 15 residues. The CDR3 region has the DNA TGTGCCAGCAGCCAAGTTTCTAGCGGGCCTTACGAGCAGTACTTC. Amino acid sequence: CASSQVSSGPYEQYF.

CDR3 sequence reads: CASSPGTVQETQYF. The CDR3 DNA reads as TGTGCCAGCTCACCTGGGACAGTCCAAGAGACCCAGTACTTC. The chain has TRBV18 and TRBJ2-5; 7 nucleotides agree with TRBD1. Unmatched junction bases numbered 2, after V lost 3 bases and J lost 1 base. The CDR3 length is 14 residues. In germline, CDR1 is KGHSH, CDR2 LQKENI. The full variable domain, in which reference TRBV18 and TRBJ2-5 provide the parts outside the CDR3, is NAGVMQNPRHLVRRRGQEARLRCSPMKGHSHVYWYRQLPEEGLKFMVYLQKENIIDESGMPKERFSAEFPKEGPSILRIQQVVRGDSAAYFCASSPGTVQETQYFGPGTRLLVL.

This clone was seen only once. The chain combines TRBV2 with TRBJ1-1; D may be TRBD1 (6 bases). CDR3 length: 13 residues. Germline V gives CDR1 SNHLY, CDR2 FYNNEI. Trimming cost V 10 bases and J 0 bases, with 12 bases left between them. CDR3 nucleotides: TGTGCCACACCGGGACAATTGAACACTGAAGCTTTCTTT. This translates into CATPGQLNTEAFF. Supplemented by reference TRBV2 and TRBJ1-1, the full variable domain reads EPEVTQTPSHQVTQMGQEVILRCVPISNHLYFYWYRQILGQKVEFLVSFYNNEISEKSEIFDDQFSVERPDGSNFTLKIRSTKLEDSAMYFCATPGQLNTEAFFGQGTRLTVV.

The chain carries TRBV4-1 and TRBJ2-7, with D maybe TRBD1 (5 bases). Trimming pared 4 bases from V and 3 bases from J, leaving 13 bases between. CDR3 length equals 14 residues. Germline V gives CDR1 MGHRA, CDR2 YSYEKL. The CDR3 loop reads CASSLRQYGYEQYF. DNA of the CDR3: TGCGCCAGCAGCCTTCGACAGTATGGCTACGAGCAGTACTTC.

The rearrangement joins TRBV7-6 to TRBJ2-3; 9 nucleotides line up with TRBD1. V was clipped by 2 bases and J by 2 bases; unmatched bases: 8. The CDR3 runs 17 residues. Looked up from germline, CDR1 is SGHVS and CDR2 is FNYEAQ. In nucleotides, the CDR3 is TGTGCCAGCAGCTTACTTTTCGGGGACAGGGTCACAGATACGCAGTATTTT. Residues: CASSLLFGDRVTDTQYF.

Comment on this clone: One junction end does not reproduce the germline sequence, and a read error may be involved. V is TRBV7-7 and J is TRBJ2-3; TRBD1 agrees at 8 bases. This CDR3 is built from 14 residues. Germline CDR1 is SSHAT and CDR2 is FNYEAQ (reference sequence). The CDR3 here is CASSQATGADTQYF. Written as DNA, the CDR3 is TGTGCTAGCAGCCAAGCGACAGGGGCGGATACGCAGTATTTT.

The rearrangement links TRBV6-1 to TRBJ1-2, with no clear D. Trimming took 2 bases from V and 8 from J, leaving 15 bases between them. The CDR3 sequence is 14 residues long. CDR1 is MNHNS, CDR2 SASEGT, per germline. CDR3 amino acids: CASSEPSGSGGYTF. The CDR3 coding sequence is TGTGCCAGCAGTGAACCTTCGGGATCTGGCGGCTACACCTTC.

V and J are TRBV5-6 and TRBJ2-7, with 7 bases matching TRBD1. V lost 8 bases and J lost 3; bases outside the gene matches: 5. The CDR3 sequence is 12 residues long. In germline, CDR1 is SGHDT, CDR2 YYEEEE. The CDR3 DNA follows: TGTGCCAGTGGGACAGAACACTACGAGCAGTACTTC. Its protein product is CASGTEHYEQYF.

The chain carries TRBV7-3 and TRBJ2-2, with 11 bases lining up with TRBD2. CDR1 is SGHTA, CDR2 FQGTGA, per germline. There are 16 residues in the CDR3. The V gene end was trimmed by 1 base and the J gene end by 3 bases; junction bases not matched to a gene: 1. The DNA of the CDR3 is TGTGCCAGCAGCTTAAGACTAGCGGGACACACCGGGGAGCTGTTTTTT. Its protein is CASSLRLAGHTGELFF.

The chain combines TRBV27 with TRBJ2-2; tentatively, D is TRBD2 (6 bases). The V end lost 5 bases, the J end lost 4 bases, and 11 bases lay between the germline ends. Germline V lookup: CDR1 MNHEY, CDR2 SMNVEV (reference sequence). The CDR3 is 14 amino acids. The CDR3 coding sequence is TGTGCCAGCAGTGGGGCGGGGAGCACCGGGGAGCTGTTTTTT. Protein: CASSGAGSTGELFF.

This rearrangement joins TRBV25-1 to TRBJ2-7; possibly TRBD2 for D (6 bases). Germline V lookup: CDR1 MGHDK, CDR2 SYGVNS. There are 11 residues in the CDR3. The V end lost 6 bases, the J end lost 4 bases, and 7 bases lay between the germline ends. The CDR3 nucleotides are TGTGCCAGCAGCCGGGGGTACGAGCAGTACTTC. Translating gives CASSRGYEQYF.

The chain joins TRBV11-2 to TRBJ2-1; 12 nucleotides agree with TRBD2. V lost 1 base, J lost 9 bases, and 10 bases stayed unmatched. Germline values: CDR1 SGHAT, CDR2 FQNNGV. This CDR3 spans 17 amino acids. The CDR3 reads CASSLVGTSGSKGEQFF. In DNA, the CDR3 is TGTGCCAGCAGCTTAGTTGGGACTAGCGGGTCTAAGGGTGAGCAGTTCTTC. Using reference TRBV11-2 and TRBJ2-1 for the parts outside the CDR3, the full variable domain is EAGVAQSPRYKIIEKRQSVAFWCNPISGHATLYWYQQILGQGPKLLIQFQNNGVVDDSQLPKDRFSAERLKGVDSTLKIQPAKLEDSAVYLCASSLVGTSGSKGEQFFGPGTRLTVL.

The V call is TRBV7-3, the J call TRBJ2-3; 12 bases agree with TRBD2. This CDR3 spans 15 amino acids. Losses at the gene ends were 6 bases for V and 3 bases for J; bases not matched to a gene: 4. Per germline, CDR1 SGHTA and CDR2 FQGTGA. This CDR3 reads CASRPGTSGTDTQYF. The CDR3 region has the DNA TGTGCCAGCAGACCCGGGACTAGCGGGACAGATACGCAGTATTTT. The variable domain in full, completed from reference TRBV7-3 and TRBJ2-3, reads GAGVSQTPSNKVTEKGKYVELRCDPISGHTALYWYRQSLGQGPEFLIYFQGTGAADDSGLPNDRFFAVRPEGSVSTLKIQRTERGDSAVYLCASRPGTSGTDTQYFGPGTRLTVL.

The chain recombines TRBV5-1 with TRBJ1-2; D is unclear. Germline CDR1 SGHRS, CDR2 YFSETQ. The CDR3 covers 15 residues. V lost 5 bases to trimming and J lost 3 bases, with 17 bases between them. The CDR3: CASRPPVAIDYGYTF. In nucleotides, the CDR3 is TGCGCCAGCAGGCCCCCCGTCGCGATCGACTATGGCTACACCTTC.